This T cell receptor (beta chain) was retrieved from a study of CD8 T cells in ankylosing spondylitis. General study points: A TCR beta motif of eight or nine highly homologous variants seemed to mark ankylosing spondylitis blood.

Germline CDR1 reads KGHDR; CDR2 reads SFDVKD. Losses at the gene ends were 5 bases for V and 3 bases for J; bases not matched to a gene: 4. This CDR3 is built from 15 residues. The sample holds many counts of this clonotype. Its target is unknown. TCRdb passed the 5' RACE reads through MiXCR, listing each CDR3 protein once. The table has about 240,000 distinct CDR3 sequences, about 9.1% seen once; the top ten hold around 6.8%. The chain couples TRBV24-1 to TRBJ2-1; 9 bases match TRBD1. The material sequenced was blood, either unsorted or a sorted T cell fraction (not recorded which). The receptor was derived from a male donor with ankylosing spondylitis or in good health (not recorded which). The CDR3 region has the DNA TGTGCCACCAGTGCACCGGGACAGGGCTACAATGAGCAGTTCTTC. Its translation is CATSAPGQGYNEQFF.